The rows below give T cell receptor beta chains drawn from one sample of a study of OX40 agonist ivuxolimab in advanced cancers. The table came from immunoSEQ multiplex PCR; TCRdb's copy has only in-frame clones and leaves some out. The sample yields about 58,000 clones, around nine tenths seen once. The sequencing here drew on CD4+ or CD8+ T cells sorted from blood, taken in a trial of the OX40 agonist ivuxolimab. These receptors were obtained from an adult with an advanced solid tumor such as melanoma, head and neck, liver or kidney cancer. Both conserved end residues are part of each CDR3. The D gene is left open where the match is weak. The listing skips clone size in some rows; elsewhere it reads once, few, many or a size class.

d_call,j_call,clone_size,v_call,cdr3_nt,cdr3_aa
TRBD1,TRBJ2-5,.,TRBV9,TGTGCCAGCAGCCTCACAGGGGGTCAAGAGACCCAGTACTTC,CASSLTGGQETQYF
TRBD1,TRBJ1-2,.,TRBV6-5,TGTGCCAGCAGTCCGGGACAGGGAACTCAGGGCTACACCTTC,CASSPGQGTQGYTF
.,TRBJ2-7,.,TRBV18,TGTGCCAGCTCGGCCATAGGTCGAATCTACGAGCAGTACTTC,CASSAIGRIYEQYF
.,TRBJ2-5,.,TRBV2,TGTGCCAGCAGGGACCAGCTGACCCAGTACTTC,CASRDQLTQYF
.,TRBJ2-1,.,TRBV6-5,TGTGCCAGCAGTTACCAACGTAGCGGTGAGCAGTTCTTC,CASSYQRSGEQFF
TRBD2,TRBJ2-1,.,TRBV4-2,TGTGCCAGCAGCCAAGACGGACTAGCGGGAGCCTCCTACAATGAGCAGTTCTTC,CASSQDGLAGASYNEQFF
TRBD1,TRBJ1-1,.,TRBV6-5,TGTGCCAGCAGCCGGGACAGGGGCCTGAACACTGAAGCTTTCTTT,CASSRDRGLNTEAFF
.,TRBJ1-2,.,TRBV5-5,TGTGCCAGCAGCTTTGATGGGGGGCAAATCGTTTACACCTTC,CASSFDGGQIVYTF
TRBD2,TRBJ2-7,.,TRBV2,TGTGCCAGCAAAATTGTAGCGGGACCTTACGAGCAGTACTTC,CASKIVAGPYEQYF
.,TRBJ2-5,.,TRBV19,TGTGCCAGTAGTCAGGACTGGGGCCAAGAGACCCAGTACTTC,CASSQDWGQETQYF
.,TRBJ2-7,.,TRBV6-6,TGTGCCAGCGTGAGGGATAGCGAGCAGTACTTC,CASVRDSEQYF
.,TRBJ1-4,.,TRBV4-3,TGCGCCAGCAGCCTGGAGGAGGGTGAAAAACTGTTTTTT,CASSLEEGEKLFF
.,TRBJ1-4,.,TRBV28,TGTGCCAGCAGTCGACCCGGGGGTTCGCGTGAAAAACTGTTTTTT,CASSRPGGSREKLFF
.,TRBJ1-6,.,TRBV7-2,TGTGCCAGCGGAACAGGGTTGGGGGTCGGTTCACCCCTCCACTTT,CASGTGLGVGSPLHF
.,TRBJ1-4,.,TRBV7-9,TGTGCCAGCAGCTCACACAAGGGACTGCAAGGTGAAAAACTGTTTTTT,CASSSHKGLQGEKLFF
.,TRBJ1-2,.,TRBV5-8,TGTGCCAGCAGCTTGGGGGGGCTCTATGGCTACACCTTC,CASSLGGLYGYTF
.,TRBJ1-1,.,TRBV5-1,TGCGCCAGCAGCTTTGGGAACACTGAAGCTTTCTTT,CASSFGNTEAFF
TRBD2,TRBJ2-5,.,TRBV4-3,TGCGCCAGCAGCCAGGGACTAGCGGGAGGGGAGACCCAGTACTTC,CASSQGLAGGETQYF
.,TRBJ2-7,.,TRBV5-1,TGCGCCAGCTCCCGCCGGGACGGGGTCGCCGAGCAGTACTTC,CASSRRDGVAEQYF
.,TRBJ2-1,.,TRBV5-1,TGCGCCAGCAGCTTAGAGGCAACCCCCTACAATGAGCAGTTCTTC,CASSLEATPYNEQFF
.,TRBJ1-2,.,TRBV10-2,TGCGCCAGCAGTGTGGGGACACCCTATGGCTACACCTTC,CASSVGTPYGYTF
.,TRBJ2-3,.,TRBV5-6,TGTGCCAGCCAGGAGGCAGATACGCAGTATTTT,CASQEADTQYF
.,TRBJ1-1,.,TRBV7-9,TGTGCCAGCAGCTTAGTGTTCGGGGAGGGCACTGAAGCTTTCTTT,CASSLVFGEGTEAFF
.,TRBJ2-2,.,TRBV6-1,TGTGCCAGCAGTGAAGGAGTAGTAGGTTCCGGGGAGCTGTTTTTT,CASSEGVVGSGELFF
TRBD1,TRBJ1-4,.,TRBV11-2,TGTGCCAGCAGCCGGGGACAGGGTGGGGAAAAACTGTTTTTT,CASSRGQGGEKLFF
TRBD1,TRBJ2-5,.,TRBV30,TGTGCCTGGAGTGTGGGACAGGGGGCAAGGGAGACCCAGTACTTC,CAWSVGQGARETQYF
TRBD1,TRBJ1-5,.,TRBV6-6,TGTGCCAGCAGGGGGGACAGATTGAACAATCAGCCCCAGCATTTT,CASRGDRLNNQPQHF
.,TRBJ1-4,.,TRBV7-9,TGTGCCAGCAGCTTAGGTTCGGAATTAGAAAAACTGTTTTTT,CASSLGSELEKLFF
TRBD2,TRBJ2-1,.,TRBV5-1,TGCGCCAGCAGTTTCGGGACTAGCAGAAGCTCCTACAATGAGCAGTTCTTC,CASSFGTSRSSYNEQFF
.,TRBJ1-3,.,TRBV18,TGTGCCAGCTCACTTCAGAGAGACTCTGGAAACACCATATATTTT,CASSLQRDSGNTIYF
.,TRBJ1-5,.,TRBV21-1,TGTGCCAGCAGCAAAGTTTTAGGACGGGGATTCAATCAGCCCCAGCATTTT,CASSKVLGRGFNQPQHF
TRBD1,TRBJ1-3,.,TRBV7-9,TGTGCCAGCAGCCTCGACAGGGCTGGAAACACCATATATTTT,CASSLDRAGNTIYF
.,TRBJ2-5,.,TRBV5-6,TGTGCCAGCAGCTTGCCGGGACCACAAGGGATCCAGTACTTC,CASSLPGPQGIQYF
TRBD2,TRBJ2-3,few,TRBV6-5,TGTGCCAGCAGTTTTCGAACTAGCGGAGATACGCAGTATTTT,CASSFRTSGDTQYF
.,TRBJ2-1,once,TRBV7-2,TGTGCCAGCAGGAAAACAGGGAGCTCCTACAATGAGCAGTTCTTC,CASRKTGSSYNEQFF
.,TRBJ1-1,.,TRBV7-9,TGTGCCAGCAGCGTGGCAGGGTCTGAAGCTTTCTTT,CASSVAGSEAFF
.,TRBJ2-2,once,TRBV6-4,TGTGCCAGCAGTGAGACATTTAGCGGGGAGCTGTTTTTT,CASSETFSGELFF
.,TRBJ2-1,once,TRBV5-5,TGTGCCAGCAGAGAGGTGAGGGACTCCGTTTATTACAATGAGCAGTTCTTC,CASREVRDSVYYNEQFF
TRBD1,TRBJ1-2,.,TRBV7-2,TGTGCCAGCAGCTTAGGGACAGGGTCACAGTATGGCTACACCTTC,CASSLGTGSQYGYTF
.,TRBJ2-2,.,TRBV6-6,TGTGCCAGCAGTCATCCTGGGGCCGGGGAGCTGTTTTTT,CASSHPGAGELFF
.,TRBJ1-2,.,TRBV28,TGTGCCACGTCTAAAGTCGATGGCTACACCTTC,CATSKVDGYTF
.,TRBJ1-2,.,TRBV30,TGTGCCTGGATGGGGGGCTGGGGTGGCTACACCTTC,CAWMGGWGGYTF
.,TRBJ1-2,few,TRBV5-5,TGTGCCAGCAGCTTGGCCCCTATTGAGGGGGACGGCTACACCTTC,CASSLAPIEGDGYTF